This T cell receptor (beta chain) is from a study of T cell responses to AZD1222 COVID-19 vaccine. V was shortened by 0 bases and J by 5 bases, with 8 bases between the two germline ends. CDR3 length: 13 residues. The germline gives CDR1 SGDLS, CDR2 YYNGEE. Produced via immunoSEQ multiplex PCR; TCRdb's table is partial and in-frame only. This sample yields 150,000 to 200,000 clones, of which roughly 92% are seen a single time; more than 0.9% belongs to the top ten. The V gene is TRBV9, the J gene TRBJ2-5, with D maybe TRBD2 (5 bases). The sequencing used peripheral blood, collected 28 days after the second AZD1222 dose. The TCR originated in an adult who received the AZD1222 COVID-19 vaccine. CDR3 protein: CASSVAGLETQYF. The CDR3 nucleotides read TGTGCCAGCAGCGTAGCGGGGTTGGAGACCCAGTACTTC.